Following are 13 T cell receptor beta chains from one sample sequenced in a study of tumor-infiltrating lymphocytes in primary liver carcinoma. Germline DNA was extracted too, while blood RNA derived from unsorted whole blood. Production of TCR beta cDNA used approximately 0.55 ug total RNA together with a constant-region primer. The TCR beta library was amplified through three nested multiplex PCR rounds in a modified ARM-PCR procedure. TRBV1-TRBV30 forward and Cbeta reverse primers drove the first two approximately 11-cycle rounds. TCRdb redid the calling of the multiplex PCR reads with MiXCR, one entry per CDR3 protein. Here the sample spans approximately 330,000 distinct CDR3 sequences, 65% being singletons. The source material was peripheral blood. The source of these receptors is a man in his forties with primary liver carcinoma and hepatitis B virus infection.

This clonotype was seen many times. The rearrangement joins TRBV6-5 to TRBJ2-2; D perhaps matches TRBD2 (6 bases). The CDR3 runs 17 residues. In germline, CDR1 is MNHEY, CDR2 SVGAGI. V was trimmed by 7 bases and J by 3 bases, leaving 21 bases between them. CDR3 residues: CASTRDFLNADTGELFF. The CDR3 DNA reads as TGTGCCAGCACTCGGGACTTCCTTAATGCGGACACCGGGGAGCTGTTTTTT.

For this clonotype: At one end the junction does not follow the germline gene, possibly because of a read error. The chain combines TRBV11-2 with TRBJ2-7; 7 bases are shared with TRBD2. The CDR3 has 15 amino acids. In germline, CDR1 is SGHAT, CDR2 FQNNGV. The CDR3, as DNA: TGTGCCAGCAGCTCCCAGCGGGGAGGGCCGGTCGAGCACCACTTC. Translation: CASSSQRGGPVEHHF.

This chain joins TRBV13 and TRBJ1-2, with D possibly being TRBD1 (5 bases). Deletions cut 0 bases from V and 2 bases from J, with 16 bases between. The germline CDR1 and CDR2 sequences are PRHDT and FYEKMQ (reference sequence). This CDR3 has 17 residues. The CDR3 DNA reads as TGTGCCAGCAGCTTAGGGGCGCGCGGGGGTGCGAACTATGGCTACACCTTC. This translates into CASSLGARGGANYGYTF.

This rearrangement joins TRBV29-1 to TRBJ2-1; D unresolved. Trimming shortened V by 6 bases and J by 16 bases, and 22 bases separated the two germline ends. Germline V CDR1 and CDR2: SQVTM, ANQGSEA. The length of the CDR3 is 12 residues. The CDR3: CSVVSQELSPFF. CDR3 in DNA: TGCAGCGTGGTGAGCCAGGAGCTCAGTCCATTCTTC.

The V and J genes are TRBV30 and TRBJ2-3; D is undetermined. CDR3 length equals 10 residues. The V gene lost 2 bases and the J gene lost 8 bases, with 5 bases spanning the gap. Germline CDR1 is GTSNPN and CDR2 is SVGIG (reference sequence). The CDR3 here is CAWSIGTQYF. CDR3 coding DNA: TGTGCCTGGAGTATCGGTACGCAGTATTTT.

This clonotype has only a few counts. The V and J genes are TRBV10-2 and TRBJ1-1, with no clear D. Trimming removed 3 bases at V and 9 bases at J, with 17 bases between. Germline V CDR1 and CDR2: WSHSY, SAAADI. The CDR3 covers 14 residues. The CDR3 reads CASSEEQPFLQAFF. The CDR3 DNA is TGCGCCAGCAGTGAAGAACAGCCTTTCCTACAAGCTTTCTTT.

The V gene is TRBV6-2 or TRBV6-3, the J gene TRBJ2-5, with D tentatively TRBD1 (6 bases). CDR3 length: 15 amino acids. Germline V gives CDR1 MNHEY, CDR2 SVGEGT. V was trimmed by 2 bases and J by 0 bases, leaving 10 bases between them. The CDR3 sequence is CASSYARGYQETQYF. CDR3 DNA: TGTGCCAGCAGTTACGCCAGGGGATACCAAGAGACCCAGTACTTC.

Many counts were recorded for this clonotype. The chain is built from TRBV10-2 and TRBJ2-5, with 7 bases identical to TRBD1. This CDR3 is built from 13 residues. V shed 6 bases, J shed 5 bases, and the junction held 6 bases outside the gene matches. Germline V gives CDR1 WSHSY, CDR2 SAAADI. The CDR3 loop reads CASRTGTFETQYF. The DNA of the CDR3 is TGCGCCAGCAGGACAGGGACGTTTGAGACCCAGTACTTC.

The chain uses TRBV6-6 and TRBJ1-5; 7 bases align to TRBD1. The CDR3 covers 14 residues. Germline CDR1 reads MNHNY; CDR2 reads SVGAGI (reference sequence). The trim removed 4 bases at V and 5 bases at J, leaving 5 bases unmatched. For the CDR3, the DNA is TGTGCCAGCAGTTCAGGACAGGAGGATCAGCCCCAGCATTTT. Its protein product is CASSSGQEDQPQHF.

Of note for this clonotype: This may arise from a read error, as a much more abundant clone is one base away. The chain employs TRBV6-5 and TRBJ1-6; possible D gene TRBD1, 6 bases. The V gene's germline CDR1 is MNHEY and CDR2 SVGAGI. The CDR3 runs to 15 residues. The DNA for the CDR3 is TGTGCCAGCAGCCGGGGGGCCAGCTATAATTCATCCCTCCACTTT. This gives the protein CASSRGASYNSSLHF.

As to this clonotype: Relative to the germline gene, one junction end is altered; a read error may explain this. The chain joins TRBV6-2 or TRBV6-3 to TRBJ1-5; D unresolved. CDR3 length equals 15 residues. The V gene's germline CDR1 is MNHEY and CDR2 SVGEGT. This CDR3 is CASSWVGGSNQPQHF. For the CDR3, the DNA is TGTGCCAGCAGCTGGGTTGGAGGGAGCAATCAGCCACAGCATTTT.

The CDR3 nucleotides read TGTGCCAGCACCCTAAAAGGCACAGCCTACTCTGGGGCCAACGTCCTGACTTTC. This encodes CASTLKGTAYSGANVLTF. The chain uses TRBV6-5 and TRBJ2-6; D remains unclear. Germline CDR1 reads MNHEY; CDR2 reads SVGAGI. This CDR3 is 18 amino acids long. Trimming removed 7 bases at V and 0 bases at J, with 19 bases between.

Only a few counts were recorded for this clonotype. The chain carries TRBV5-6 and TRBJ2-2; tentatively, D is TRBD1 (6 bases). The V and J ends lost 0 bases and 4 bases respectively, with 19 bases between them. The length of the CDR3 is 18 residues. Germline V gives CDR1 SGHDT, CDR2 YYEEEE. The DNA of the CDR3 is TGTGCCAGCAGCTTGGCCGGTGCAGGGGTATCGCTCACCGGGGAGCTGTTTTTT. Its translation is CASSLAGAGVSLTGELFF.